This TCR beta chain was obtained from a study of CD8 T cells in Susac syndrome. Points from the study as a whole: Individuals included in the TCR sequencing and HLA analysis were acknowledged by the study to be relatively few in number.

Concerning this clonotype itself: Antigen specificity is unknown.

CDR1 KGHDR and CDR2 SFDVKD come from the germline V gene. The CDR3 is 13 residues long. Trimming stripped 7 bases from V and 1 base from J, with 9 bases between. After extraction with the RNeasy kit, about 0.45 to 1 ug of the RNA was reverse transcribed using random hexamers. TCRdb itself ran the immunoSEQ multiplex PCR reads through MiXCR, one entry per CDR3 protein. The sample comprises 150,000 to 200,000 distinct CDR3 sequences, approximately 93% of which are singletons, and approximately 0.094% rests with the top ten. The multiple sclerosis controls were treatment-naive patients with relapsing-remitting disease that was stable or active.

Sequencing used CD4+ T cells from PBMCs. The sequence came from a human donor with multiple sclerosis. The chain uses TRBV24-1 and TRBJ1-1; weak D call: TRBD1 (6 bases). Here the CDR3 reads CATRTGANTEAFF. CDR3 nucleotide sequence: TGTGCCACCAGGACAGGAGCGAACACTGAAGCTTTCTTT.